This section outlines one T cell receptor (beta chain) sequence together with its context. Its antigen is as yet unknown. Investigators spread the genomic DNA of each subset evenly over several immunoSEQ plates. How the authors handled the data: ImmunoSEQ output lacked quality scores and full-length reads, limiting matched filtering. Assay used: immunoSEQ multiplex PCR; TCRdb lists only in-frame clones, some missing. For V, J and clone size, that table is used; D and trimming come from the DNA. The sample contains some 500,000 clones, about 96% of which appear only once. The record originates from a study of shared clonotypes between healthy human individuals. Study-level background: Researchers assigned three CD4 naive, three CD4 memory, two CD8 naive and one CD8 memory plate to each donor.

Findings and limits, study-wide: Sampling covered blood only; tissue repertoires likely differ.

V was pared by 0 bases and J by 6 bases, with 6 bases between. The CDR3 is 13 residues long. Germline loops: CDR1 ENHRY, CDR2 SYGVKD. This chain connects TRBV10-3 to TRBJ1-5; D is possibly TRBD1 (6 bases). Input material: naive CD4+ T cells sorted from blood. Subset denoted: CD45RA+ positively selected. This TCR was recovered from a woman between 25 and 40 years old in good health. The CDR3 spells CAISESTGQPQHF. In DNA, the CDR3 is TGTGCCATCAGTGAGTCGACAGGTCAGCCCCAGCATTTT.